The 32 T cell receptor beta chains in this list originate from one sample, sequenced in a study of T cell responses to AZD1222 COVID-19 vaccine. The protocol was immunoSEQ multiplex PCR, while the TCRdb copy is restricted to in-frame clones and leaves out a portion. The sample yields 84,000 or so clones, 80% to 90% seen once. This specimen was peripheral blood, taken on day 0 of AZD1222 vaccination. These receptors originate from an adult in good health.

The chain couples TRBV6-2 or TRBV6-3 to TRBJ2-1; 10 nucleotides line up with TRBD1. Germline assignment: CDR1 MNHEY and CDR2 SVGEGT. The J segment lost 4 bases and the V segment lost 0 bases, leaving 9 bases of the junction unmatched. CDR3 size: 18 residues. The CDR3 DNA is TGTGCCAGCAGTTACTCTATATTTCGGGACAGGGGTTACAATGAGCAGTTCTTC. Translated: CASSYSIFRDRGYNEQFF.

The V and J genes are TRBV27 and TRBJ2-7; 13 nucleotides line up with TRBD2. V shed 5 bases, J shed 2 bases, and the junction held 15 bases outside the gene matches. This CDR3 comprises 19 residues. CDR1 and CDR2 from the germline V gene are MNHEY and SMNVEV (reference sequence). DNA for the CDR3: TGTGCCAGCAGTCAACGGCTTGGACTAGCGGGAGTACAACCCTACGAGCAGTACTTC. Amino acids: CASSQRLGLAGVQPYEQYF.

V gene TRBV6-1 combines with J gene TRBJ1-2; D not resolved. Trimming removed 1 base from V and 8 bases from J, with 11 bases in between. In germline, CDR1 is MNHNS, CDR2 SASEGT. The CDR3 is 13 amino acids. The CDR3 here is CASSEVDVVGYTF. The CDR3 DNA reads TGTGCCAGCAGTGAAGTGGACGTAGTAGGCTACACCTTC.

The chain carries TRBV29-1 and TRBJ1-1; 7 nucleotides match TRBD1. Germline assignment: CDR1 SQVTM and CDR2 ANQGSEA. V shed 7 bases and J 4 bases; nucleotides not matched to a gene: 3. The CDR3 loop spans 11 amino acids. The CDR3 sequence: CSARTGTEAFF. In DNA form, the CDR3 reads TGCAGCGCCCGGACAGGCACTGAAGCTTTCTTT. Full variable domain (missing parts from reference TRBV29-1 and TRBJ1-1): SAVISQKPSRDICQRGTSLTIQCQVDSQVTMMFWYRQQPGQSLTLIATANQGSEATYESGFVIDKFPISRPNLTFSTLTVSNMSPEDSSIYLCSARTGTEAFFGQGTRLTVV.

The gene calls are TRBV6-6 and TRBJ1-1; D is uncertain. Looked up from germline, CDR1 is MNHNY and CDR2 is SVGAGI (reference sequence). This CDR3 has 15 amino acids. V shed 4 bases and J shed 2 bases, with 14 bases lying between them. CDR3 residues: CASSSPGQRNTEAFF. DNA for the CDR3: TGTGCCAGCAGTTCACCGGGCCAAAGAAACACTGAAGCTTTCTTT.

V and J are TRBV28 and TRBJ1-2; no firm D call. Germline V gene lookup returns CDR1 MDHEN and CDR2 SYDVKM. The CDR3 length is 13 residues. The V gene lost 1 base and the J gene lost 8 bases, with 11 bases spanning the gap. The CDR3 here is CASSLFRREGYTF. The CDR3 nucleotides are TGTGCCAGCAGTTTATTTCGTAGGGAGGGCTACACCTTC.

With respect to this clone: At the DNA level, this CDR3 is encoded by other sequences in the same sample as well. The chain joins TRBV15 to TRBJ2-2; weak D call: TRBD1 (6 bases). Deletions cut 3 bases from V and 3 bases from J, with 8 bases between. Looked up from germline, CDR1 is LNHNV and CDR2 is YYDKDF (reference sequence). This CDR3 is built from 14 residues. The chain's CDR3 is CATSRDSYTGELFF. DNA for the CDR3: TGTGCCACCAGCAGGGACAGCTACACCGGGGAGCTGTTTTTT.

The rearrangement uses TRBV27 and TRBJ1-4; the D gene is possibly TRBD1 (6 bases). The germline V gene encodes CDR1 MNHEY and CDR2 SMNVEV (reference sequence). The CDR3 sequence is 14 residues long. Trimming left V 7 bases short and J 8 bases short, with 17 bases between. The chain's CDR3 is CASTPGGSLEKLFF. The DNA of the CDR3 is TGTGCCAGCACCCCCGGGGGCAGTTTGGAAAAACTGTTTTTT.

The chain links TRBV18 to TRBJ2-5, with D maybe TRBD2 (5 bases). V was cut by 3 bases and J by 5 bases, with 7 bases left in between. The CDR3 has 12 amino acids. Germline V gives CDR1 KGHSH, CDR2 LQKENI. CDR3 loop: CASSPGGETQYF. The CDR3 coding sequence is TGTGCCAGCTCACCTGGCGGGGAGACCCAGTACTTC.

V and J are TRBV7-2 and TRBJ1-5; TRBD1 might be the D (5 bases). Between the trimmed V and J ends, which lost 5 bases and 6 bases, there was a span of 14 bases. The CDR3 runs to 14 residues. CDR1 is SGHTA and CDR2 is FQGNSA in the germline V gene. The CDR3 DNA reads TGTGCCAGCAGCCCAGGGTGGATTTCTCAGCCCCAGCATTTT. Residues: CASSPGWISQPQHF.

The chain links TRBV30 to TRBJ1-2; TRBD1 matches at 9 bases. From germline, CDR1 is GTSNPN and CDR2 SVGIG (reference sequence). The V and J ends lost 1 base and 5 bases, in that order; junction bases with no gene match: 5. This CDR3 comprises 14 residues. CDR3 sequence reads: CAWSAGQGGYGYTF. The CDR3 DNA follows: TGTGCCTGGAGTGCGGGACAGGGCGGATATGGCTACACCTTC. Based on the CDR3 plus reference TRBV30 and TRBJ1-2, the full variable domain is SQTIHQWPATLVQPVGSPLSLECTVEGTSNPNLYWYRQAAGRGLQLLFYSVGIGQISSEVPQNLSASRPQDRQFILSSKKLLLSDSGFYLCAWSAGQGGYGYTFGSGTRLTVV.

The table lists this clone with a count of one. The rearrangement links TRBV11-2 to TRBJ2-7; 11 nucleotides agree with TRBD1. V was clipped by 6 bases and J by 4 bases; unmatched bases: 5. Germline V gives CDR1 SGHAT, CDR2 FQNNGV. This CDR3 is built from 14 residues. CDR3 sequence reads: CASREGTGGYEQYF. CDR3 nucleotide sequence: TGTGCCAGCAGGGAGGGGACAGGGGGTTACGAGCAGTACTTC. The variable domain in full, completed from reference TRBV11-2 and TRBJ2-7, reads EAGVAQSPRYKIIEKRQSVAFWCNPISGHATLYWYQQILGQGPKLLIQFQNNGVVDDSQLPKDRFSAERLKGVDSTLKIQPAKLEDSAVYLCASREGTGGYEQYFGPGTRLTVT.

The chain recombines TRBV7-9 with TRBJ2-3; weak D call: TRBD1 (6 bases). V was cut by 4 bases and J by 1 base, with 12 bases left in between. CDR1 SEHNR and CDR2 FQNEAQ come from the germline V gene (reference sequence). The CDR3 totals 15 residues. Here the CDR3 reads CASSSQGPRTDTQYF. In DNA form, the CDR3 reads TGTGCCAGCAGCTCTCAGGGGCCTCGCACAGATACGCAGTATTTT. The whole variable domain, remainder taken from reference TRBV7-9 and TRBJ2-3, is DTGVSQNPRHKITKRGQNVTFRCDPISEHNRLYWYRQTLGQGPEFLTYFQNEAQLEKSRLLSDRFSAERPKGSFSTLEIQRTEQGDSAMYLCASSSQGPRTDTQYFGPGTRLTVL.

CDR3 DNA: TGTGCCAGCAGTAACTACAGGGTAGGGAATGAAAAACTGTTTTTT. It specifies CASSNYRVGNEKLFF. The rearrangement links TRBV6-1 to TRBJ1-4; weak D call: TRBD1 (6 bases). The CDR3 sequence is 15 residues long. The V end was cut by 5 bases, the J end by 5 bases, with 15 bases between. Germline values: CDR1 MNHNS, CDR2 SASEGT.

This clone appeared once. The chain uses TRBV5-1 and TRBJ2-3, with 9 bases aligning to TRBD2. Germline loops: CDR1 SGHRS, CDR2 YFSETQ. This CDR3 region has 17 residues. V was clipped by 0 bases and J by 3 bases; unmatched bases: 8. The CDR3 DNA is TGCGCCAGCAGCTTGGAACGCGCGGGAGGGCCGACAGATACGCAGTATTTT. Its protein is CASSLERAGGPTDTQYF.

This clone was detected a few times. This sequence joins TRBV7-9 and TRBJ1-6; tentative D call: TRBD1 (5 bases). This CDR3 spans 17 amino acids. V gave up 5 bases and J gave up 7 bases, with 21 bases separating them. Germline V CDR1 and CDR2: SEHNR, FQNEAQ (reference sequence). In nucleotides, the CDR3 is TGTGCCAGCAGCCCCCTCGGGAAGGGGTCGGTAAATTCACCCCTCCACTTT. It translates to CASSPLGKGSVNSPLHF.

This clone occurred once. The chain couples TRBV7-2 to TRBJ1-4; D unclear. This CDR3 has 14 amino acids. Germline CDR1 and CDR2: SGHTA and FQGNSA. Trimming stripped 6 bases from V and 4 bases from J, with 12 bases between. CDR3 amino acids: CASSSHRDNEKLFF. Written as DNA, the CDR3 is TGTGCCAGCAGTAGTCATCGGGATAATGAAAAACTGTTTTTT. Full variable domain (outside the CDR3, taken from reference TRBV7-2 and TRBJ1-4): GAGVSQSPSNKVTEKGKDVELRCDPISGHTALYWYRQSLGQGLEFLIYFQGNSAPDKSGLPSDRFSAERTGGSVSTLTIQRTQQEDSAVYLCASSSHRDNEKLFFGSGTQLSVL.

The rearrangement links TRBV11-2 to TRBJ1-5; D is unresolved. CDR3 length: 17 residues. The germline V gene encodes CDR1 SGHAT and CDR2 FQNNGV. The V end was cut by 1 base, the J end by 0 bases, with 13 bases between. CDR3 nucleotide sequence: TGTGCCAGCAGCTTAGGTCCAGCTGTCTATAGCAATCAGCCCCAGCATTTT. Translation: CASSLGPAVYSNQPQHF.

The CDR3 region is CASSGEGGRYGYTF. The CDR3, as DNA: TGTGCCAGCAGTGGAGAGGGGGGCCGGTATGGCTACACCTTC. The rearrangement joins TRBV2 to TRBJ1-2; maybe TRBD1 (6 bases). Per germline, CDR1 SNHLY and CDR2 FYNNEI. Deletions cut 4 bases from V and 5 bases from J, with 14 bases between. The CDR3 is 14 residues long. The full variable domain, completed using reference TRBV2 and TRBJ1-2, is EPEVTQTPSHQVTQMGQEVILRCVPISNHLYFYWYRQILGQKVEFLVSFYNNEISEKSEIFDDQFSVERPDGSNFTLKIRSTKLEDSAMYFCASSGEGGRYGYTFGSGTRLTVV.

The CDR3 DNA reads as TGTGCCAGCAGCTTGGGGCAGGGCTTAATGGACACTGAAGCTTTCTTT. Protein sequence: CASSLGQGLMDTEAFF. V gene TRBV5-4 combines with J gene TRBJ1-1; D may be TRBD1 (5 bases). Trimming took 0 bases from V and 3 from J, leaving 15 bases between them. This CDR3 spans 16 amino acids. Germline CDR1 SGHNT, CDR2 YYREEE (reference sequence).

DNA for the CDR3: TGTGCCAGCAGTAACATCCACAGGGGTGATGAAAAACTGTTTTTT. Residues: CASSNIHRGDEKLFF. The V call is TRBV28, the J call TRBJ1-4, with 7 bases identical to TRBD1. The CDR3 contains 15 residues. The junction had 9 bases not matched to a gene; V was cut back by 5 bases and J by 6 bases. Germline lookup yields CDR1 MDHEN and CDR2 SYDVKM. The whole variable domain, remainder taken from reference TRBV28 and TRBJ1-4, is DVKVTQSSRYLVKRTGEKVFLECVQDMDHENMFWYRQDPGLGLRLIYFSYDVKMKEKGDIPEGYSVSREKKERFSLILESASTNQTSMYLCASSNIHRGDEKLFFGSGTQLSVL.

This chain uses TRBV14 with TRBJ2-5, with 10 bases matching TRBD2. The V gene end was trimmed by 3 bases and the J gene end by 1 base; junction bases not matched to a gene: 8. Germline V gene sequence: CDR1 SGHDN, CDR2 FVKESK. CDR3 size: 17 residues. The CDR3 coding sequence is TGTGCCAGCAGCCAGCCTAGCGGGAGCGGGGGCCAAGAGACCCAGTACTTC. It translates to CASSQPSGSGGQETQYF.

The V and J genes are TRBV6-4 and TRBJ1-2, with 9 bases identical to TRBD1. Trimming at V came to 7 bases and at J to 8 bases, leaving 11 bases not matched to a gene. Germline V gene data show CDR1 as MRHNA and CDR2 as SNTAGT. This CDR3 has 14 residues. CDR3 DNA: TGTGCCAGCATTATCCGGGACAGGGTCTACGGCTACACCTTC. It translates to CASIIRDRVYGYTF.

This chain links TRBV5-8 with TRBJ1-5, with TRBD1 as a possible D gene (5 bases). The CDR3 totals 17 residues. From germline, CDR1 is SGHTS and CDR2 YDEGEE. The V gene lost 1 base and the J gene lost 1 base, with 15 bases spanning the gap. The CDR3 nucleotides are TGTGCCAGCAGCTTGTTGTTTGGCAGGGCGAGCAATCAGCCCCAGCATTTT. Protein: CASSLLFGRASNQPQHF.

The chain couples TRBV29-1 to TRBJ2-2, with 8 nucleotides matching TRBD2. The CDR3 totals 13 residues. V shed 8 bases and J 3 bases; nucleotides not matched to a gene: 5. The germline V gene encodes CDR1 SQVTM and CDR2 ANQGSEA. CDR3 DNA sequence: TGCAGCACCCGGCGGGGGGACACCGGGGAGCTGTTTTTT. Residues: CSTRRGDTGELFF.

CDR3 sequence (DNA): TGCGCCAGCAGCTTGCGGGGGGACTCCTACAATGAGCAGTTCTTC. Translation: CASSLRGDSYNEQFF. This rearrangement joins TRBV5-1 to TRBJ2-1; 7 bases align to TRBD2. In germline, CDR1 is SGHRS, CDR2 YFSETQ. The CDR3 runs 15 residues. Trimming took 1 base from V and 0 from J; bases not matched to a gene: 1. Variable domain in full (rest from reference TRBV5-1 and TRBJ2-1): KAGVTQTPRYLIKTRGQQVTLSCSPISGHRSVSWYQQTPGQGLQFLFEYFSETQRNKGNFPGRFSGRQFSNSRSEMNVSTLELGDSALYLCASSLRGDSYNEQFFGPGTRLTVL.

The genes are TRBV20-1 and TRBJ2-4; 8 nucleotides match TRBD2. The CDR3 extends over 16 amino acids. Germline lookup yields CDR1 DFQATT and CDR2 SNEGSKA (reference sequence). J lost 7 bases, V lost 3 bases, and 14 bases had no gene match. CDR3 amino acids: CSASLLAAGGRNIQYF. In nucleotides, the CDR3 is TGCAGTGCTAGTCTTTTAGCGGCGGGGGGACGTAACATTCAGTACTTC.

The chain uses TRBV27 and TRBJ2-7, with TRBD2 matching 8 bases. After removal of 3 bases from V and 4 bases from J, the junction contained 8 bases not matched to a gene. This CDR3 region has 15 residues. Germline loops: CDR1 MNHEY, CDR2 SMNVEV (reference sequence). CDR3 region: CASSFVSGSMYEQYF. CDR3 nucleotides: TGTGCCAGCAGTTTTGTGAGCGGGAGTATGTACGAGCAGTACTTC.

This clone was observed a single time. This chain joins TRBV5-6 and TRBJ2-5, with D possibly matching TRBD1 (7 bases). This CDR3 comprises 16 residues. Trimming took off 2 bases at V and 5 bases at J, with 19 bases between the two ends. Germline CDR1 and CDR2: SGHDT and YYEEEE. The CDR3, as DNA: TGTGCCAGCAGCTTCCATAGGACAGGAGGGGCGGAGACCCAGTACTTC. It yields the protein CASSFHRTGGAETQYF.

The chain couples TRBV7-3 to TRBJ1-4; 10 nucleotides line up with TRBD1. This CDR3 has 16 amino acids. The germline V gene encodes CDR1 SGHTA and CDR2 FQGTGA. With V trimmed by 1 base and J by 9 bases, 8 bases remained unmatched. The CDR3 is CASSLMEGQGWKKLFF. DNA of the CDR3: TGTGCCAGCAGCTTAATGGAGGGACAGGGGTGGAAAAAACTGTTTTTT.

The chain combines TRBV9 with TRBJ1-1; unclear D gene. The V gene's germline CDR1 is SGDLS and CDR2 YYNGEE. Trimming cost V 0 bases and J 2 bases, with 8 bases left between them. The CDR3 is 14 amino acids. This CDR3 reads CASSVAPKNTEAFF. The CDR3 DNA reads as TGTGCCAGCAGCGTAGCTCCAAAAAACACTGAAGCTTTCTTT.

The DNA of the CDR3 is TGTGCCAGCAGCCCCGGACAGGATGAAAAACTGTTTTTT. Translating it yields CASSPGQDEKLFF. The V gene is TRBV5-4, the J gene TRBJ1-4, with 7 bases aligning to TRBD1. The CDR3 is made up of 13 amino acids. V shed 4 bases and J 6 bases; nucleotides not matched to a gene: 3. Germline values: CDR1 SGHNT, CDR2 YYREEE (reference sequence).